This T cell receptor (beta chain) was sequenced in a study of response to subunit inactivated influenza vaccine. Each CDR3 protein is one row after TCRdb ran MiXCR on the RT-PCR reads. The sample includes 150,000 or so distinct CDR3 sequences, about 10% seen only once; the top ten take roughly 33%. Worth noting for this clonotype: What it binds is unknown.

Germline V gene data show CDR1 as ENHRY and CDR2 as SYGVKD. The CDR3 runs 14 residues. Between the trimmed V and J ends, which lost 6 bases and 5 bases, there was a span of 13 bases. Study-wide findings and caveats: Authors suggested each seasonal influenza vaccination recruits few new T cells.

Specimen: CD8+ T cells sorted from PBMCs, collected less than 25 months after vaccination. This sequence originates from a man between 45 and 75 years old who received an inactivated influenza vaccine. The chain recombines TRBV10-3 with TRBJ1-4, with D possibly matching TRBD1 (5 bases). CDR3 nucleotides: TGTGCCATCAGGGATATTGACAGCAATGAAAAACTGTTTTTT. Its protein is CAIRDIDSNEKLFF.